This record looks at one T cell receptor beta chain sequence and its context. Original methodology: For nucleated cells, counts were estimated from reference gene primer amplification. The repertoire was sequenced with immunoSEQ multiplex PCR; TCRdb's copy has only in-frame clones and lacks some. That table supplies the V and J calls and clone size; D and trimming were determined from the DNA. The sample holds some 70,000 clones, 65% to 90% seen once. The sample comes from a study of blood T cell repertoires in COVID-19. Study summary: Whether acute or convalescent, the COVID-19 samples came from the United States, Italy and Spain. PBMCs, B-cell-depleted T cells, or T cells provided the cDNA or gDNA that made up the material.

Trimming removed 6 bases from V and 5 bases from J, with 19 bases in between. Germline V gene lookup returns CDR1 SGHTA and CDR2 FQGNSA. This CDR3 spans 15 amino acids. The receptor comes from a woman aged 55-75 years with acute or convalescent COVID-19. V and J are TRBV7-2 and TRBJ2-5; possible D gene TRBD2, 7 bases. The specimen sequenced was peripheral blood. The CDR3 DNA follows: TGTGCCAGCAGTTCGGCGAGGGGGGGATTGGAGACCCAGTACTTC. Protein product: CASSSARGGLETQYF.